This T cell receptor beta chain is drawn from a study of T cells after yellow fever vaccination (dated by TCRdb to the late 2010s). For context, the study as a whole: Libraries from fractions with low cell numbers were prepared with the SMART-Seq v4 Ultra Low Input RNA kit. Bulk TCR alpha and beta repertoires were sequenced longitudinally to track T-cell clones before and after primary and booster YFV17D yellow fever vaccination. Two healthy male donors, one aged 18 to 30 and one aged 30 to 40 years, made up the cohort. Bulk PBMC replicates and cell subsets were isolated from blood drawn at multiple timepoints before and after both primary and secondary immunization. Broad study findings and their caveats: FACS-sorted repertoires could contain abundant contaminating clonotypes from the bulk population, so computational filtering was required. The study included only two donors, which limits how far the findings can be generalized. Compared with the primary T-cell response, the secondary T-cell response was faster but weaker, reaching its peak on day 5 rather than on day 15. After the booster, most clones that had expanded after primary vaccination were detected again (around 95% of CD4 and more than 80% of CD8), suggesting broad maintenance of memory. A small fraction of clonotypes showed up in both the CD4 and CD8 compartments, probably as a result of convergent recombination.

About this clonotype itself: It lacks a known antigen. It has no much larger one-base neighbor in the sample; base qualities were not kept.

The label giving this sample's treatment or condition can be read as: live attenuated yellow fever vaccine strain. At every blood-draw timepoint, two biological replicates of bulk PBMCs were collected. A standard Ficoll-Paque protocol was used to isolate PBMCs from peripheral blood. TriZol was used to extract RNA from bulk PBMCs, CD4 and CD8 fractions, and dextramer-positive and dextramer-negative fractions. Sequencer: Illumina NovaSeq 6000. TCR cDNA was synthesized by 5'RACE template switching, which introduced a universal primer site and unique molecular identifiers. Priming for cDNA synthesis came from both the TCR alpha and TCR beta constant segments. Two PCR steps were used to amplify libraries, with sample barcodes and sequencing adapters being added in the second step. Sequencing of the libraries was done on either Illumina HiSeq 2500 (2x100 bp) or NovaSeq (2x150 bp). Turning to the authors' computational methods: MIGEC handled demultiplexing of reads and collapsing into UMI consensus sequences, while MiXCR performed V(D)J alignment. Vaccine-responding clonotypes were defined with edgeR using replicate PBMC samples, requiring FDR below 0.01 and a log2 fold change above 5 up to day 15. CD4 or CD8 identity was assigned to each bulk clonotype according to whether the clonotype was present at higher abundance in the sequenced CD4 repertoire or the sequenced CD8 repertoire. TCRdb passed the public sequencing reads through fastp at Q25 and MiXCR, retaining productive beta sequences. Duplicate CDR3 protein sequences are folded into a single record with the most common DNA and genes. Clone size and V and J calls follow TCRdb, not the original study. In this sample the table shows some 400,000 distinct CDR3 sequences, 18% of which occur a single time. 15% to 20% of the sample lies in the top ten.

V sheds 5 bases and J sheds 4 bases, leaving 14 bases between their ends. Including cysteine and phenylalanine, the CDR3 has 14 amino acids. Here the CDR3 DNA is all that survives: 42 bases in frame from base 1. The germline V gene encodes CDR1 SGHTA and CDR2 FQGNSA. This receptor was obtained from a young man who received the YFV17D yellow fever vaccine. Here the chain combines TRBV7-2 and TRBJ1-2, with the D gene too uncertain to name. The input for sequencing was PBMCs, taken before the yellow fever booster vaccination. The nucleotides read TGTGCCAGCAGCCCCCCATGGGTTGGCTATGGCTACACCTTC. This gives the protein CASSPPWVGYGYTF. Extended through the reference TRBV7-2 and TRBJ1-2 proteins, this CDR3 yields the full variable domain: GAGVSQSPSNKVTEKGKDVELRCDPISGHTALYWYRQSLGQGLEFLIYFQGNSAPDKSGLPSDRFSAERTGGSVSTLTIQRTQQEDSAVYLCASSPPWVGYGYTFGSGTRLTVV.